This TCR beta chain comes out of a study of PD-L1 blockade in urothelial cancer. Some clones are missing from TCRdb's copy, which holds only in-frame ones; the method was immunoSEQ multiplex PCR. The sample carries about 86,000 clones, 85% recorded once. Trimming removed 4 bases from V and 2 bases from J; junction bases left unmatched: 16. Germline V gives CDR1 SGDLS, CDR2 YYNGEE. The CDR3 contains 18 residues. Time point described: pretreatment peripheral blood. Sequencing used PBMCs, obtained around atezolizumab (anti-PD-L1) treatment. V usage is TRBV9 and J usage is TRBJ2-3, with 7 bases aligning to TRBD2. The clonotype comes from a man between 60 and 70 years old with urothelial cancer. CDR3 bases: TGTGCCAGCAGCACCCCTCCGGGACTACCCCTTATCACAGATACGCAGTATTTT. Its protein product is CASSTPPGLPLITDTQYF.